The clone carrying this T cell receptor (beta chain) was observed a few times. The antigen remains undetermined. Expressed TCRB transcripts were sequenced after all isolated RNA was converted to cDNA. Assay: immunoSEQ multiplex PCR; the TCRdb copy retains only in-frame clones and omits some. The sample consists of 350,000 to 450,000 clones, around 12% of them appearing once. The sample comes from a study of beta chain features in type 1 diabetes. General observations from the study: All four CD4+ subsets from Type 1 diabetes patients carried moderately but significantly shorter TCRB CDR3s.

Germline V gene lookup returns CDR1 SGHAT and CDR2 FQNNGV. The V and J ends lost 5 bases and 6 bases respectively, with 13 bases between them. The CDR3 sequence is 14 residues long. Sequences were obtained from naive CD4+ T cells from blood. The gene calls are TRBV11-2 and TRBJ2-2, with D maybe TRBD2 (5 bases). The clonotype comes from a young woman with type 1 diabetes. Here the CDR3 DNA reads TGTGCCAGCAGCACTCGAGAGGGCGCCGGGGAGCTGTTTTTT. This sequence encodes CASSTREGAGELFF.